This TCR beta chain was recorded in a study of blood T cell repertoires in COVID-19. The repertoire was sequenced with immunoSEQ multiplex PCR; TCRdb's copy has only in-frame clones and lacks some. Of about 180,000 clones listed, nearly 90% are singletons. The CDR3 loop spans 16 amino acids. Unmatched junction bases numbered 5, after V lost 1 base and J lost 4 bases. This clone has a single count. This sequence was found in a man between 18 and 29 years old who had recovered from COVID-19. Sequenced sample: peripheral blood. This chain connects TRBV23-1 to TRBJ2-2, with TRBD1 identical over 8 bases. TRBV23-1 is given ORF status, its function remaining uncertain. As DNA, the CDR3 is TGCGCCAGCAGTCAATTTCGGACAGGGTGCACCGGGGAGCTGTTTTTT. Its translation is CASSQFRTGCTGELFF.